Below, 17 T cell receptor beta chains from the same sample are listed, as sequenced in a study of glioma-infiltrating T cells. Amplification of TCR alpha and beta CDR3 regions from RNA used iRepertoire nested multiplex PCR. Via MiXCR, TCRdb re-called the multiplex PCR reads, giving one row per CDR3 protein. Of approximately 120,000 distinct CDR3 sequences in the sample, less than 30% are singletons; the top ten hold around 30%. Sequenced input: glioma tissue, nonneoplastic brain tissue, or PBMCs (not recorded which). The source of these receptors is a human donor with low-grade glioma or glioblastoma, undergoing nonglioma brain surgery, or in good health (not recorded which).

This clonotype was observed many times. The rearrangement uses TRBV4-3 and TRBJ2-3, with a possible D match to TRBD1 (6 bases). There are 16 residues in the CDR3. Trimming took 4 bases from V and 1 from J, leaving 15 bases between them. Germline loops: CDR1 LGHNA, CDR2 YSLEER. The CDR3 DNA reads TGCGCCAGCAGCCTCGCGACAGGACCGGGCACAGATACGCAGTATTTT. It codes for CASSLATGPGTDTQYF.

This clonotype was picked up many times. This chain links TRBV18 with TRBJ2-5; 8 bases match TRBD1. After removal of 3 bases from V and 3 bases from J, the junction contained 3 bases not matched to a gene. Germline CDR1 is KGHSH and CDR2 is LQKENI. The CDR3 is made up of 14 amino acids. The CDR3 region is CASSPRTGKETQYF. In DNA, the CDR3 is TGTGCCAGCTCACCGAGGACAGGGAAAGAGACCCAGTACTTC.

This clonotype came up many times. The chain employs TRBV28 and TRBJ2-3; 12 bases map to TRBD1. The V segment lost 5 bases and the J segment 6 bases; nucleotides outside the gene matches: 12. The CDR3 is made up of 17 amino acids. CDR1 MDHEN and CDR2 SYDVKM come from the germline V gene. The CDR3 loop is CASSAPAGTGGWDTQYF. The CDR3 coding sequence is TGTGCCAGCAGTGCCCCGGCCGGGACAGGGGGCTGGGATACGCAGTATTTT. The complete variable domain, with remaining parts taken from reference TRBV28 and TRBJ2-3, reads DVKVTQSSRYLVKRTGEKVFLECVQDMDHENMFWYRQDPGLGLRLIYFSYDVKMKEKGDIPEGYSVSREKKERFSLILESASTNQTSMYLCASSAPAGTGGWDTQYFGPGTRLTVL.

This clonotype was seen just once. The chain joins TRBV7-9 to TRBJ1-3; D is undetermined. The CDR3 spans 12 residues. Germline V gene data show CDR1 as SEHNR and CDR2 as FQNEAQ (reference sequence). V dropped 2 bases and J dropped 9 bases, with 8 bases sitting between them. CDR3 in amino acids: CASSLMGSTIYF. DNA for the CDR3: TGTGCCAGCAGCTTAATGGGGTCCACCATATATTTT.

This clonotype was counted ten times or more. This CDR3 reads CASSGSYNEQFF. CDR3 bases: TGTGCCAGCAGTGGATCCTACAATGAGCAGTTCTTC. This chain uses TRBV2 with TRBJ2-1, with unresolved D. The CDR3 runs 12 residues. V dropped 4 bases and J dropped 1 base, with 2 bases sitting between them. Germline V gene data show CDR1 as SNHLY and CDR2 as FYNNEI.

This clonotype has a count of ten or more. The chain is built from TRBV2 and TRBJ2-3; 10 nucleotides align to TRBD1. This CDR3 region has 16 residues. After removal of 3 bases from V and 2 bases from J, the junction contained 5 bases not matched to a gene. Germline V CDR1 and CDR2: SNHLY, FYNNEI. CDR3 in DNA: TGTGCCAGCAGTGACGACAGGGGGCAATCCACAGATACGCAGTATTTT. This gives the protein CASSDDRGQSTDTQYF.

As regards this clonotype: This could be a read error, since a much larger clone is one nucleotide away. This rearrangement joins TRBV7-9 to TRBJ2-5; perhaps TRBD2 as D (6 bases). V was cut by 2 bases and J by 5 bases, with 18 bases left in between. From germline, CDR1 is SEHNR and CDR2 FQNEAQ (reference sequence). This CDR3 contains 16 residues. CDR3 sequence (DNA): TGTGCCAGCAGCTTAATGCGCGGGGAGCACAAGGAGACCCAGTACTTC. Residues: CASSLMRGEHKETQYF.

In its sample, this clonotype was seen a few times. This sequence joins TRBV9 and TRBJ2-5; 9 bases fit TRBD1. The trim removed 6 bases at V and 5 bases at J, leaving 11 bases unmatched. Germline values: CDR1 SGDLS, CDR2 YYNGEE. The CDR3 has 15 residues. The chain's CDR3 is CASTPGQGRGETQYF. The CDR3 coding sequence is TGTGCCAGCACCCCTGGACAGGGGCGGGGGGAGACCCAGTACTTC. The complete variable domain, with remaining parts taken from reference TRBV9 and TRBJ2-5, reads DSGVTQTPKHLITATGQRVTLRCSPRSGDLSVYWYQQSLDQGLQFLIQYYNGEERAKGNILERFSAQQFPDLHSELNLSSLELGDSALYFCASTPGQGRGETQYFGPGTRLLVL.

This clonotype was detected many times. V and J are TRBV4-1 and TRBJ2-3, with a weak D call TRBD2 (7 bases). Germline assignment: CDR1 MGHRA and CDR2 YSYEKL. Trimming removed 4 bases from V and 0 bases from J, with 11 bases in between. This CDR3 region has 15 residues. CDR3 coding DNA: TGCGCCAGCAGCCCCGGGGGGCAGAGCACAGATACGCAGTATTTT. Amino acids: CASSPGGQSTDTQYF.

This clonotype was seen at least ten times. V gene TRBV6-1 combines with J gene TRBJ2-5, with 10 bases matching TRBD2. Germline CDR1 and CDR2: MNHNS and SASEGT. CDR3 length: 15 residues. Trimming removed 3 bases from V and 5 bases from J; junction bases left unmatched: 6. The CDR3 bases are TGTGCCAGCAGTGATAGACTAGCGGGTTACGAGACCCAGTACTTC. Amino acids: CASSDRLAGYETQYF.

Ten or more counts support this clonotype. The chain is built from TRBV27 and TRBJ2-7; 8 nucleotides match TRBD1. This CDR3 comprises 14 residues. Germline CDR1 is MNHEY and CDR2 is SMNVEV (reference sequence). V lost 6 bases to trimming and J lost 3 bases; unmatched junction nucleotides: 7. The CDR3 DNA is TGTGCCAGCAGCTCAGGGGACAGGAACTACGAGCAGTACTTC. Amino acids: CASSSGDRNYEQYF.

Regarding this clonotype: A single base separates this from a much larger clone, so it may be a read error. The chain has TRBV29-1 and TRBJ2-1; D is perhaps TRBD1 (5 bases). Germline CDR1 SQVTM, CDR2 ANQGSEA. The CDR3 totals 13 residues. CDR3 nucleotide sequence: TGCAGCGGCAGGGAAGGCCTTAGAAATGAGCAGCTCTTC. Protein product: CSGREGLRNEQLF.

On this clonotype itself: This may be a read error: a much more frequent sequence differs by one nucleotide. The genes are TRBV29-1 and TRBJ1-2; D gene ambiguous. The ends were cut back, 4 bases at V and 6 bases at J, with 9 bases in the middle. The CDR3 sequence is 11 residues long. From germline, CDR1 is SQVTM and CDR2 ANQGSEA. CDR3 sequence: CSVGPEDGYTF. The CDR3 DNA follows: TGCAGCGTTGGGCCAGAGGATGGCTACACCTTC.

This clonotype was found many times. This chain links TRBV24-1 with TRBJ2-1; D remains unclear. The CDR3 covers 12 residues. CDR1 is KGHDR and CDR2 is SFDVKD in the germline V gene. Trimming pared 3 bases from V and 4 bases from J, leaving 3 bases between. This chain's CDR3 is CATSDPYNEQFF. The CDR3 nucleotides are TGTGCCACCAGTGATCCTTACAATGAGCAGTTCTTC.

This clonotype was seen a handful of times. Its ends do not fully match the called genes, so a read error is possible. The chain couples TRBV6-2 or TRBV6-3 to TRBJ2-7; TRBD1 aligns across 9 bases. CDR1 and CDR2 (germline): MNHEY, SVGEGT. The CDR3 spans 15 residues. CDR3 nucleotide sequence: TGTTCCAGTGCCGGAGGCGGGACAGGGAGGAACGAGCAGTACTTC. Translation: CSSAGGGTGRNEQYF.

A few counts support this clonotype. The V gene is TRBV12-3 or TRBV12-4, the J gene TRBJ2-1, with 7 bases lining up with TRBD2. This CDR3 is built from 15 residues. V gave up 7 bases and J gave up 5 bases; unmatched junction bases: 11. CDR3 loop: CASTLSGRINNEQFF. CDR3 DNA sequence: TGTGCCAGCACCTTGTCCGGGAGGATAAACAATGAGCAGTTCTTC.

About this clonotype itself: A junction boundary mismatches the germline segment, possibly from a read error. The rearrangement uses TRBV20-1 and TRBJ2-5; D may match TRBD1 or TRBD2 (5 bases each). This CDR3 contains 12 residues. Germline V gene sequence: CDR1 DFQATT, CDR2 SNEGSKA (reference sequence). The CDR3 DNA follows: TGCTGTGCTAGCCCCGGGGCAGAGACCCAGTACTTC. The encoded protein is CCASPGAETQYF.